The sequence of this T cell receptor (beta chain) was determined in a study of T cell responses to AZD1222 COVID-19 vaccine. The sample holds many counts of this clone. Germline lookup yields CDR1 LGHNA and CDR2 YSLEER. V shed 0 bases, J shed 9 bases, and the junction held 4 bases outside the gene matches. The CDR3 totals 14 residues. TCRdb keeps only in-frame clones here, not all; method: immunoSEQ multiplex PCR. The repertoire holds 120,000 to 150,000 clones, with under 95% as singletons. This clonotype was obtained from an adult in good health. The V gene is TRBV4-3, the J gene TRBJ2-7; 11 bases are shared with TRBD2. Sequenced here: peripheral blood, sampled on day 0 of AZD1222 vaccination. CDR3 DNA sequence: TGCGCCAGCAGCCAAGAGGTAGCGGGAGGGAGGCAGTACTTC. This codes for CASSQEVAGGRQYF.